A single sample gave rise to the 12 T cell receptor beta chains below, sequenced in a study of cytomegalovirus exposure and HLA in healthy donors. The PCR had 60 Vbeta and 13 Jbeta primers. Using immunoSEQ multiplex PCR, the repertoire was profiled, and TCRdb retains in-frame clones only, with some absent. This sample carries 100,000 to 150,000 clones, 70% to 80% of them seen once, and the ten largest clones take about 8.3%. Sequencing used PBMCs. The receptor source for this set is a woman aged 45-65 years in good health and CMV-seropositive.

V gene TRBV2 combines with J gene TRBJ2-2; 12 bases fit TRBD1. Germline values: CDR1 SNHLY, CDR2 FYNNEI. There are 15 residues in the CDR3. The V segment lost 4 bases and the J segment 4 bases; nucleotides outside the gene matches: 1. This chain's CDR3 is CASSAGQGATGELFF. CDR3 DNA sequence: TGTGCCAGCAGTGCGGGACAGGGGGCCACCGGGGAGCTGTTTTTT.

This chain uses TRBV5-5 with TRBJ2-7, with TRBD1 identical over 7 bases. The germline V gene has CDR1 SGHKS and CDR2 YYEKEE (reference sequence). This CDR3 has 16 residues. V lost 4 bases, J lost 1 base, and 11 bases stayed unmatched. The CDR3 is CASSRRQGSSSYEQYF. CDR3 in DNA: TGTGCCAGCAGCCGGAGACAGGGCTCATCTTCCTACGAGCAGTACTTC.

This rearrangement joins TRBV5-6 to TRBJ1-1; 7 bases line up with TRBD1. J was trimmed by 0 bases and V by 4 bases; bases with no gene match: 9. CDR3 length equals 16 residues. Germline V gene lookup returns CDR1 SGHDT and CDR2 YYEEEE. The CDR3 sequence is CASSNRDRYMNTEAFF. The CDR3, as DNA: TGTGCCAGCAGCAACCGGGACAGATACATGAACACTGAAGCTTTCTTT.

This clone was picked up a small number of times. The CDR3 DNA is TGTGCCACGTCCCGGGACACCAGCTCCTACGAGCAGTACTTC. Amino acids: CATSRDTSSYEQYF. The chain combines TRBV10-3 with TRBJ2-7, with D perhaps matching TRBD1 (6 bases). CDR3 size: 14 residues. The V end was cut by 10 bases, the J end by 0 bases, with 16 bases between. Germline-derived CDR1 and CDR2 are ENHRY and SYGVKD.

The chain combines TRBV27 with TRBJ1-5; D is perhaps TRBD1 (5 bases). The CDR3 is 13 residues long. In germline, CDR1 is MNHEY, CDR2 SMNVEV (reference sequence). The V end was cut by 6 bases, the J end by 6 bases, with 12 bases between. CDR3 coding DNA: TGTGCCAGCAGCACCGCAGGGCGTCAGCCCCAGCATTTT. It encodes CASSTAGRQPQHF.

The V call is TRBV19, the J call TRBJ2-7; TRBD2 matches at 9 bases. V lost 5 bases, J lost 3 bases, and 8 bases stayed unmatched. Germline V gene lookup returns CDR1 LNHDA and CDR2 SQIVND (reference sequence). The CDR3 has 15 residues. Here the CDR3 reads CASSPRLAGHYEQYF. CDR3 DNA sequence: TGTGCCAGTAGTCCCCGGCTAGCGGGGCACTACGAGCAGTACTTC.

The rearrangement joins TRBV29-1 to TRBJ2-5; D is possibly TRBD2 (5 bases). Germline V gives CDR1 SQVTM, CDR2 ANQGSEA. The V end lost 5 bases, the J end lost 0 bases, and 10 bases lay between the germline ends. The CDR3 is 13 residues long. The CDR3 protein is CSVSAGDQETQYF. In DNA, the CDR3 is TGCAGCGTTTCCGCGGGTGACCAAGAGACCCAGTACTTC.

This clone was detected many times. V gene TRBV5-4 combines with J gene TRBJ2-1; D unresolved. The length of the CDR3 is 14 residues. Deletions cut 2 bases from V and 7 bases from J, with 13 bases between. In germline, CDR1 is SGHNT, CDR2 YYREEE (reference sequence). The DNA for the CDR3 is TGTGCCAGCAGCTTTCCGGCTAGGCCAAATGAGCAGTTCTTC. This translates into CASSFPARPNEQFF.

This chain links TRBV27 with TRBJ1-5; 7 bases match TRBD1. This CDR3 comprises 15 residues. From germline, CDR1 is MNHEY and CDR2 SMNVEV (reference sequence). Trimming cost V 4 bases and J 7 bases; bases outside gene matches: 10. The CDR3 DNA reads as TGTGCCAGCAGTTCCTCTGACAGGGCCAGCCAGCCCCAGCATTTT. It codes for CASSSSDRASQPQHF.

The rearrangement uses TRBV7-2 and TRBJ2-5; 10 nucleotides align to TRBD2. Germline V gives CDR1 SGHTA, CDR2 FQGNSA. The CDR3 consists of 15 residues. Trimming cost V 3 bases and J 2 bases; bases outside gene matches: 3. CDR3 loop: CASSFGLAVQETQYF. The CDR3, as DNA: TGTGCCAGCAGCTTCGGACTAGCGGTTCAAGAGACCCAGTACTTC. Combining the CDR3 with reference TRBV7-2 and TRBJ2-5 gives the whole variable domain GAGVSQSPSNKVTEKGKDVELRCDPISGHTALYWYRQSLGQGLEFLIYFQGNSAPDKSGLPSDRFSAERTGGSVSTLTIQRTQQEDSAVYLCASSFGLAVQETQYFGPGTRLLVL.

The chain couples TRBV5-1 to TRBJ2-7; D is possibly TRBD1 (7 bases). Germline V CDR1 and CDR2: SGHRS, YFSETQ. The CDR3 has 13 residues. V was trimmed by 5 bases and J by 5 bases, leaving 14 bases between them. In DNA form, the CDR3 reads TGCGCCAGCAGGGCGACAGGGACTGACGAGCAGTACTTC. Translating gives CASRATGTDEQYF.

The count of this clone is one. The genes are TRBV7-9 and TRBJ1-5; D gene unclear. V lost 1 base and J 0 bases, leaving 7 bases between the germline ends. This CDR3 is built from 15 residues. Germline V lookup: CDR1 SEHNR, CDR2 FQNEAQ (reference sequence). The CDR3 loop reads CASSLGLYSNQPQHF. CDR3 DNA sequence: TGTGCCAGCAGCTTAGGTCTCTATAGCAATCAGCCCCAGCATTTT.